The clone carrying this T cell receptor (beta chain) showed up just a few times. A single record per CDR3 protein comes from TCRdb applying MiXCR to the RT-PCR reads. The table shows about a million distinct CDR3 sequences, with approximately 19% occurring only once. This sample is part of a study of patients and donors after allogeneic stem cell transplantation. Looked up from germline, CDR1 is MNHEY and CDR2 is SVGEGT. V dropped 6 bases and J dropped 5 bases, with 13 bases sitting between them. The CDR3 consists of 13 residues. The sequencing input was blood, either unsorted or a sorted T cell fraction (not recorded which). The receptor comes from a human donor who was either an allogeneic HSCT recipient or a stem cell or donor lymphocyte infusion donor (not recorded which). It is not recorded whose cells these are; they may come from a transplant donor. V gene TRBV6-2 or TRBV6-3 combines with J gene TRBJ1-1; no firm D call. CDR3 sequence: CASSPLGITEAFF. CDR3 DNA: TGTGCCAGCAGCCCCTTGGGGATTACTGAAGCTTTCTTT.